This T cell receptor beta chain was retrieved from a study of blood T cell repertoires in COVID-19. About the research overall: Italy, Spain and the United States were the sources of the convalescent and acute COVID-19 samples. PBMCs, B-cell-depleted T cells, or T cells were the source of the cDNA or gDNA that made up the material.

Germline V gene data show CDR1 as SGHRS and CDR2 as YFSETQ. The V and J ends lost 4 bases and 4 bases, in that order; junction bases with no gene match: 9. This CDR3 has 18 residues. In the original processing: Amplification of reference gene primers provided the estimated nucleated cell counts. The method was immunoSEQ multiplex PCR; TCRdb's version includes in-frame clones alone and lacks a portion of them. V, J and clone size are those of that table, while D and trimming were read from the DNA. The sample records 210,000 or so clones, 90% to 95% being singletons. Sequences were obtained from peripheral blood. This chain connects TRBV5-1 to TRBJ2-1; 15 nucleotides line up with TRBD2. The TCR comes from a young man with acute or convalescent COVID-19. The CDR3 coding sequence is TGCGCCAGCAGCCCGGGGACTAGCGGGGGGCAACATTACAATGAGCAGTTCTTC. Its translation: CASSPGTSGGQHYNEQFF.